Presented here are 24 T cell receptor beta chains from one specimen sequenced in a study of cytomegalovirus exposure and HLA in healthy donors. 60 Vbeta and 13 Jbeta primers were used in PCR. Sequencing used immunoSEQ multiplex PCR; TCRdb keeps in-frame clones, though not all of them. The table shows 170,000 or so clones, with roughly four fifths occurring only once. The material sequenced was PBMCs. The receptor source for this set is a girl between 5 and 17 years old in good health and CMV-seropositive.

The chain combines TRBV30 with TRBJ1-1; 7 bases are a match to TRBD1. The CDR3 contains 14 residues. Trimming took 0 bases from V and 5 from J; bases not matched to a gene: 6. Germline CDR1 GTSNPN, CDR2 SVGIG (reference sequence). The CDR3 region is CAWSVLRGRTEAFF. CDR3 coding DNA: TGTGCCTGGAGTGTACTAAGGGGGCGGACTGAAGCTTTCTTT.

The rearrangement links TRBV7-3 to TRBJ2-7; TRBD1 aligns across 7 bases. This CDR3 spans 15 amino acids. With V trimmed by 3 bases and J by 0 bases, 5 bases remained unmatched. Germline V gene data show CDR1 as SGHTA and CDR2 as FQGTGA. DNA for the CDR3: TGTGCCAGCAGCTTGGGGGACAGCCCCTCCTACGAGCAGTACTTC. Translating gives CASSLGDSPSYEQYF.

The genes are TRBV6-5 and TRBJ1-1; no reliable D call. V was cut by 6 bases and J by 4 bases, with 9 bases left in between. The germline CDR1 and CDR2 sequences are MNHEY and SVGAGI. This CDR3 is built from 12 residues. The CDR3 DNA is TGTGCCAGCAGCGAGACTCGCACTGAAGCTTTCTTT. This sequence encodes CASSETRTEAFF.

This clone was seen more than once but under ten times. The rearrangement uses TRBV4-1 and TRBJ1-2, with a possible D match to TRBD1 (5 bases). This CDR3 is built from 15 residues. Germline CDR1 is MGHRA and CDR2 is YSYEKL. V was shortened by 2 bases and J by 2 bases, with 12 bases between the two germline ends. Here the CDR3 DNA reads TGCGCCAGCAGCCAACCCGTCTCAGGGAACTATGGCTACACCTTC. Protein product: CASSQPVSGNYGYTF.

The chain couples TRBV5-4 to TRBJ2-7; a possible D gene is TRBD2 (6 bases). This CDR3 region has 12 residues. CDR1 SGHNT and CDR2 YYREEE come from the germline V gene (reference sequence). V lost 2 bases and J 5 bases, leaving 8 bases between the germline ends. CDR3 coding DNA: TGTGCCAGCAGCTTATGGAGGGACGAGCAGTACTTC. It translates to CASSLWRDEQYF.

The chain recombines TRBV14 with TRBJ2-7, with D perhaps TRBD2 (5 bases). Germline CDR1 reads SGHDN; CDR2 reads FVKESK. V was clipped by 4 bases and J by 2 bases, with 9 bases between them. This CDR3 comprises 13 residues. The CDR3 region is CASSPRRAYEQYF. CDR3 nucleotides: TGTGCCAGCAGCCCCCGGCGGGCCTACGAGCAGTACTTC.

The V gene is TRBV2, the J gene TRBJ2-2, with 10 bases aligning to TRBD2. This CDR3 comprises 16 residues. CDR1 and CDR2 from the germline V gene are SNHLY and FYNNEI. The V and J ends lost 3 bases and 8 bases, in that order; junction bases with no gene match: 9. This CDR3 is CASSDPSGGALGELFF. For the CDR3, the DNA is TGTGCCAGCAGTGATCCAAGCGGGGGGGCCTTAGGGGAGCTGTTTTTT. The full variable domain, its missing parts supplied by reference TRBV2 and TRBJ2-2, is EPEVTQTPSHQVTQMGQEVILRCVPISNHLYFYWYRQILGQKVEFLVSFYNNEISEKSEIFDDQFSVERPDGSNFTLKIRSTKLEDSAMYFCASSDPSGGALGELFFGEGSRLTVL.

V and J are TRBV9 and TRBJ1-2; a possible D gene is TRBD1 (5 bases). Germline lookup yields CDR1 SGDLS and CDR2 YYNGEE. The CDR3 loop spans 15 amino acids. V shed 0 bases and J shed 3 bases, with 12 bases lying between them. The CDR3 DNA reads TGTGCCAGCAGCGTAGGAACTGGGGCAGACTATGGCTACACCTTC. Translating it yields CASSVGTGADYGYTF.

The chain joins TRBV11-3 to TRBJ2-6; 8 positions agree with TRBD2. The CDR3 has 15 residues. Germline loops: CDR1 SGHNT, CDR2 YENEEA. V was pared by 4 bases and J by 3 bases, with 2 bases of the junction left unmatched. CDR3 sequence: CASSSGGSGANVLTF. The DNA for the CDR3 is TGTGCCAGCAGCTCGGGGGGGAGTGGGGCCAACGTCCTGACTTTC.

The chain joins TRBV19 to TRBJ1-3; D remains ambiguous. Looked up from germline, CDR1 is LNHDA and CDR2 is SQIVND (reference sequence). This CDR3 comprises 11 residues. The CDR3 nucleotides are TGTGGCAGCGGGTTCGGAAACACCATATATTTT. Translated: CGSGFGNTIYF.

The V and J genes are TRBV19 and TRBJ2-2, with 12 bases identical to TRBD1. This CDR3 has 15 residues. Germline V gene lookup returns CDR1 LNHDA and CDR2 SQIVND (reference sequence). The V segment lost 4 bases and the J segment 7 bases; nucleotides outside the gene matches: 4. The CDR3: CASSTGTGGIGELFF. CDR3 coding DNA: TGTGCCAGTAGTACAGGGACAGGGGGCATCGGGGAGCTGTTTTTT.

This chain uses TRBV5-1 with TRBJ2-2, with D maybe TRBD2 (6 bases). Germline V gene data show CDR1 as SGHRS and CDR2 as YFSETQ. The V end lost 4 bases, the J end lost 8 bases, and 18 bases lay between the germline ends. The length of the CDR3 is 15 residues. The CDR3 nucleotides are TGCGCCAGCAGCCCTGGTGTGGGGGGAAGAGGGGAGCTGTTTTTT. Its translation: CASSPGVGGRGELFF.

This chain connects TRBV27 to TRBJ2-7; no firm D call. The CDR3 loop spans 15 amino acids. The V end was cut by 4 bases, the J end by 3 bases, with 16 bases between. Looked up from germline, CDR1 is MNHEY and CDR2 is SMNVEV (reference sequence). CDR3 loop: CASSSVGSGDYEQYF. The CDR3 DNA sequence: TGTGCCAGCAGTTCTGTTGGAAGTGGAGACTACGAGCAGTACTTC.

The genes are TRBV9 and TRBJ1-1; a weak D match, TRBD1 (5 bases). Trimming shortened V by 3 bases and J by 4 bases, and 13 bases separated the two germline ends. Germline V gene sequence: CDR1 SGDLS, CDR2 YYNGEE. The CDR3 spans 14 residues. CDR3 loop: CASSGGGVSTEAFF. The CDR3 DNA sequence: TGTGCCAGCAGCGGGGGGGGTGTTTCCACTGAAGCTTTCTTT. The full variable domain, in which reference TRBV9 and TRBJ1-1 provide the parts outside the CDR3, is DSGVTQTPKHLITATGQRVTLRCSPRSGDLSVYWYQQSLDQGLQFLIQYYNGEERAKGNILERFSAQQFPDLHSELNLSSLELGDSALYFCASSGGGVSTEAFFGQGTRLTVV.

This chain uses TRBV6-1 with TRBJ2-2; 7 bases map to TRBD2. Trimming at V came to 7 bases and at J to 4 bases, leaving 9 bases not matched to a gene. Germline CDR1 MNHNS, CDR2 SASEGT. This CDR3 contains 15 residues. The CDR3 DNA reads as TGTGCCAGCACTACATTTGGGGGGGGCACCGGGGAGCTGTTTTTT. Translating it yields CASTTFGGGTGELFF.

This chain joins TRBV19 and TRBJ2-3; 7 bases match TRBD1. Germline V gives CDR1 LNHDA, CDR2 SQIVND (reference sequence). Trimming at V came to 6 bases and at J to 0 bases, leaving 3 bases not matched to a gene. The CDR3 extends over 14 amino acids. Here the CDR3 reads CASSPTGSTDTQYF. CDR3 coding DNA: TGTGCCAGTAGCCCGACAGGGAGCACAGATACGCAGTATTTT.

This clone was observed a handful of times. The chain employs TRBV9 and TRBJ1-5; D call uncertain. V lost 3 bases to trimming and J lost 2 bases, with 9 bases between them. The CDR3 totals 14 residues. From germline, CDR1 is SGDLS and CDR2 YYNGEE. DNA for the CDR3: TGTGCCAGCAGCGCCCAGCGGGGCAATCAGCCCCAGCATTTT. Amino acid sequence: CASSAQRGNQPQHF.

The chain carries TRBV6-6 and TRBJ1-6; unclear D gene. The germline V gene encodes CDR1 MNHNY and CDR2 SVGAGI (reference sequence). Deletions cut 2 bases from V and 7 bases from J, with 15 bases between. The CDR3 has 16 amino acids. CDR3 sequence reads: CASSYVARGGNSPLHF. Here the CDR3 DNA reads TGTGCCAGCAGTTACGTTGCGCGGGGAGGCAATTCACCCCTCCACTTT.

V and J are TRBV5-1 and TRBJ2-2; 8 nucleotides align to TRBD1. The germline gives CDR1 SGHRS, CDR2 YFSETQ. This CDR3 spans 14 amino acids. V was clipped by 4 bases and J by 6 bases; unmatched bases: 5. CDR3 nucleotides: TGCGCCAGCAGCCCTGGACAGGGCGCCGGGGAGCTGTTTTTT. This translates into CASSPGQGAGELFF.

This clone was recorded only once. CDR3 in DNA: TGCAGCGTTGATGGTCGGGGGGAAGAGACCCAGTACTTC. Protein product: CSVDGRGEETQYF. The chain couples TRBV29-1 to TRBJ2-5; 7 nucleotides align to TRBD2. Germline CDR1 reads SQVTM; CDR2 reads ANQGSEA. The CDR3 spans 13 residues. V shed 3 bases and J 3 bases; nucleotides not matched to a gene: 4.

V usage is TRBV5-8 and J usage is TRBJ2-5, with TRBD1 as a possible D gene (6 bases). TRBJ2-7 matches the DNA end more closely, so the J call is doubtful. This CDR3 has 13 residues. The germline CDR1 and CDR2 sequences are SGHTS and YDEGEE. CDR3 residues: CASSRRGSYEQYF. In nucleotides, the CDR3 is TGTGCCAGCAGCCGCAGGGGCTCCTACGAGCAGTACTTC.

The J gene is TRBJ1-4, the V gene TRBV21-1; the table calls TRBD1, which could not be checked here. TRBV21-1 is a known pseudogene. The CDR3 totals 19 residues. The CDR3 here is CASSKGITSPNATNEKLFF. CDR3 coding DNA: TGTGCCAGCAGCAAAGGAATTACATCTCCAAATGCAACTAATGAAAAACTGTTTTTT.

The J gene is TRBJ2-1, the V gene TRBV7-6; a possible D gene is TRBD2 (6 bases). V shed 1 base and J shed 4 bases, with 8 bases lying between them. The CDR3 totals 14 residues. The germline CDR1 and CDR2 sequences are SGHVS and FNYEAQ. The DNA for the CDR3 is TGTGCCAGCAGCTTAGGGGGGGAATACAATGAGCAGTTCTTC. It codes for CASSLGGEYNEQFF.

The chain recombines TRBV7-9 with TRBJ2-1, with 12 bases that match TRBD1. With 2 bases clipped from V and 10 bases from J, the junction kept 9 bases outside the gene matches. Looked up from germline, CDR1 is SEHNR and CDR2 is FQNEAQ (reference sequence). This CDR3 contains 16 residues. DNA of the CDR3: TGTGCCAGCAGCTTAAGGGGACAGGGGGCGCCGGCCGAGCAGTTCTTC. Protein sequence: CASSLRGQGAPAEQFF.